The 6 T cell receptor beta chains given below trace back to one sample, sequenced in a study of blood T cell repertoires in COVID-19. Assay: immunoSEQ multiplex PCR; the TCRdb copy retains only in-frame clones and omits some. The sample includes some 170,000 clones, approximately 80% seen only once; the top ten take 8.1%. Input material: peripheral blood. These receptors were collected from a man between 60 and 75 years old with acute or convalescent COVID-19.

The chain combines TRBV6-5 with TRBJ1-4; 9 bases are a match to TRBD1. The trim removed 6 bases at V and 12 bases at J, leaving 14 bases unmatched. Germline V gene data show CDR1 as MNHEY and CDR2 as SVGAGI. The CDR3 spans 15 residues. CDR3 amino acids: CASRGTRTGEAELFF. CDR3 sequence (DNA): TGTGCCAGCAGAGGAACGAGGACAGGGGAGGCAGAACTGTTTTTT.

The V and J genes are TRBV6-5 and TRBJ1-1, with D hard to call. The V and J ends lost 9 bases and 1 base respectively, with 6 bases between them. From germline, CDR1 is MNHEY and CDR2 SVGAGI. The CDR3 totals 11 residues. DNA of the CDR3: TGTGCCAGTATAGCGAACACTGAAGCTTTCTTT. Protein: CASIANTEAFF.

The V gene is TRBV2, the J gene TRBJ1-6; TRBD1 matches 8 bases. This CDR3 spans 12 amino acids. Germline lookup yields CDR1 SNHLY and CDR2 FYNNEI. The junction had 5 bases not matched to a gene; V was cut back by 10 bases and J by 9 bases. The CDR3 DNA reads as TGTGCCAACTCGGACAGGGCTTCACCCCTCCACTTT. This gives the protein CANSDRASPLHF.

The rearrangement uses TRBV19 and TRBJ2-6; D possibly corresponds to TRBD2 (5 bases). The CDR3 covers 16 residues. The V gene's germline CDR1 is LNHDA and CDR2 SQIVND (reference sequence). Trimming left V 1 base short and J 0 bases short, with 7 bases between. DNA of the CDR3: TGTGCCAGTAGTATAGTTGCGGGCTCTGGGGCCAACGTCCTGACTTTC. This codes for CASSIVAGSGANVLTF.

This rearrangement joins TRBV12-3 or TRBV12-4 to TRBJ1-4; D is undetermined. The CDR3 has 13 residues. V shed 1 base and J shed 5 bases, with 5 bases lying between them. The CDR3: CASSLGANEKLFF. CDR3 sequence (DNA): TGTGCCAGCAGTTTAGGTGCGAATGAAAAACTGTTTTTT.

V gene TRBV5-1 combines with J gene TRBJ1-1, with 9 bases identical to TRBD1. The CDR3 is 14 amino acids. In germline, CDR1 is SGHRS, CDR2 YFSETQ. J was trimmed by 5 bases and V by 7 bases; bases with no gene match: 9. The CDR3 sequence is CASSQGARGTEAFF. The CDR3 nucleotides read TGCGCCAGCTCACAGGGGGCACGAGGGACTGAAGCTTTCTTT.